Sequencing of this TCR beta chain was carried out in a study of T cells in Graves' hyperthyroidism and ophthalmopathy. Findings and limits, study-wide: Most thyroid-expanded clonotypes above 0.001 were also found in blood. Model output signaled ophthalmopathy a median about 6.3 months ahead of onset.

This CDR3 region has 14 residues. The V gene's germline CDR1 is MRHNA and CDR2 SNTAGT. V shed 3 bases and J shed 7 bases, with 10 bases lying between them. There were TCR beta CDR3 regions amplified from RNA transcripts. TCR CDR3 regions were first amplified by RT-PCR with HTBI primers. TCRdb reanalysed the multiplex PCR reads using MiXCR and keeps one entry per CDR3 protein. The sample has about 360,000 distinct CDR3 sequences, approximately 13% seen once; the top ten hold 9.2%. Remarks on this clonotype: The antigen remains undetermined.

Any patient presenting with uncontrolled infection, other autoimmune disease, pregnancy or lactation was left out. This rearrangement joins TRBV6-4 to TRBJ1-6; D is perhaps TRBD1 (5 bases). The sequence was obtained from a woman aged 18-29 years with Graves' hyperthyroidism. Sequenced material: blood. For the CDR3, the DNA is TGTGCCAGCAGTGAAGAGGGGATCAATTCACCCCTCCACTTT. Translating it yields CASSEEGINSPLHF.